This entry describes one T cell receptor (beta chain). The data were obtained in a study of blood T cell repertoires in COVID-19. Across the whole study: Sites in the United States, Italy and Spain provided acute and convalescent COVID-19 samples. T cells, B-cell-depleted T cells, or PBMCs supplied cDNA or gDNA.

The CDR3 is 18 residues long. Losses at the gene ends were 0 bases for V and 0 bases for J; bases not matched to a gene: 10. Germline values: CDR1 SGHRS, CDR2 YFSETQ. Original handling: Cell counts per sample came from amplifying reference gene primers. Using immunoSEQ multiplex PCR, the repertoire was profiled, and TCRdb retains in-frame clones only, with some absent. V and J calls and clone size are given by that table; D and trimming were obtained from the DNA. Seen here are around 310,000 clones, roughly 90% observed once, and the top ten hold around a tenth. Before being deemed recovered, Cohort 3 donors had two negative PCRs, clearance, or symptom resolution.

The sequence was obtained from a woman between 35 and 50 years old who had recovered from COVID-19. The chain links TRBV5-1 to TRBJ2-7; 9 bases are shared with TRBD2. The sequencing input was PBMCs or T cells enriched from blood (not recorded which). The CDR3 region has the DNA TGCGCCAGCAGCTTGGCCCCTAGCGGGGCCTTTAGCTCCTACGAGCAGTACTTC. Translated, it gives CASSLAPSGAFSSYEQYF.